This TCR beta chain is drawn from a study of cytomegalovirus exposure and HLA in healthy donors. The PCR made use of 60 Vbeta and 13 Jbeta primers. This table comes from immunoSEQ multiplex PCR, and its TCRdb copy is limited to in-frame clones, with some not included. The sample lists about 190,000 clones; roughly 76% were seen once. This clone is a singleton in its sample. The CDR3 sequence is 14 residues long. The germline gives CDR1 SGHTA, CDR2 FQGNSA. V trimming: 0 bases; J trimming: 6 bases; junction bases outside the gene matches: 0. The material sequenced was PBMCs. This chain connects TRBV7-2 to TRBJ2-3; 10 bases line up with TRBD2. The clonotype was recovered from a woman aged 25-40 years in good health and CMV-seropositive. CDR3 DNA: TGTGCCAGCAGCTTAGCAGCGGGGGGGGATACGCAGTATTTT. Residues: CASSLAAGGDTQYF.